This T cell receptor (beta chain) was recovered during a study of monozygotic twins with inflammatory bowel disease. Points from the study as a whole: Added variability in patient repertoires may stem from differing immunosuppressive treatments.

The CDR3 totals 13 residues. The germline gives CDR1 SNHLY, CDR2 FYNNEI. About this clonotype: The antigen remains unidentified.

The blood volume drawn from each donor was approximately 2.5 ml. From its re-call of the 5' RACE reads, TCRdb lists each CDR3 protein once, without DNA. In total, the table holds around 450,000 distinct CDR3 sequences. Sequencing was done on a sample of blood. V and J are TRBV2 and TRBJ2-1; TCRdb names TRBD1, which stays unverified in the absence of DNA. The origin of this receptor is a human donor with ulcerative colitis or Crohn's disease, or a healthy co-twin of an affected twin (not recorded which). The CDR3 is CASSGRQNNEQFF.